A selection of T cell receptor beta chains follows, all from one sample in a study of blood T cell repertoires in COVID-19. Measured with immunoSEQ multiplex PCR; TCRdb has only the in-frame clones, and not every one. Of hundreds of thousands of clones detected, roughly 90% appear once; the ten largest clones hold approximately 9%. Sequenced sample: PBMCs or T cells enriched from blood (not recorded which). Every receptor here comes from a middle-aged man who had recovered from COVID-19. CDR3s include the opening cysteine and the closing phenylalanine or tryptophan. Each record gives: clone size, D gene, J gene, V gene, CDR3 DNA, CDR3 protein. A D gene is named only where the DNA matches it firmly. A clone size is listed for some rows: how often the clone was seen (once, few, many), or a class if it is expanded.

clone_size: once; d_call: .; j_call: TRBJ2-2; v_call: TRBV15; cdr3_nt: TGTGCCACCTCGGGGTACGCCGGGGAGCTGTTTTTT; cdr3_aa: CATSGYAGELFF
clone_size: .; d_call: .; j_call: TRBJ2-3; v_call: TRBV7-9; cdr3_nt: TGTGCCAGCAGCTTCTACGGTAGACACACAGATACGCAGTATTTT; cdr3_aa: CASSFYGRHTDTQYF
clone_size: .; d_call: TRBD1; j_call: TRBJ2-3; v_call: TRBV2; cdr3_nt: TGTGCCAGCAGTCCGGACAGGGCCACAGATACGCAGTATTTT; cdr3_aa: CASSPDRATDTQYF
clone_size: .; d_call: .; j_call: TRBJ2-1; v_call: TRBV7-9; cdr3_nt: TGTGCCAGCAGCCGACGGTCGGCGCGGGAAACATACAATGAGCAGTTCTTC; cdr3_aa: CASSRRSARETYNEQFF
clone_size: .; d_call: TRBD1; j_call: TRBJ2-2; v_call: TRBV30; cdr3_nt: TGTGCCTGGAGTCCGGGACAGGGACACACCGGGGAGCTGTTTTTT; cdr3_aa: CAWSPGQGHTGELFF
clone_size: .; d_call: TRBD1; j_call: TRBJ2-5; v_call: TRBV4-3; cdr3_nt: TGCGCCAGCAGTCGAAGTAGATTCTCAGGACAGGATCGACAAGAGACCCAGTACTTC; cdr3_aa: CASSRSRFSGQDRQETQYF
clone_size: .; d_call: TRBD2; j_call: TRBJ2-2; v_call: TRBV5-4; cdr3_nt: TGTGCCAGCAGCTTGGCCAAACTTAGCGGGGGGGCCTTCACCGGGGAGCTGTTTTTT; cdr3_aa: CASSLAKLSGGAFTGELFF
clone_size: .; d_call: .; j_call: TRBJ1-5; v_call: TRBV7-6; cdr3_nt: TGTGCCAGCAGCTTAGGAGGGCACAATCAGCCCCAGCATTTT; cdr3_aa: CASSLGGHNQPQHF
clone_size: once; d_call: TRBD1; j_call: TRBJ1-3; v_call: TRBV6-5; cdr3_nt: TGTGCCAGCAGTTACGACAGGGCCCCATTGGGAAACACCATATATTTT; cdr3_aa: CASSYDRAPLGNTIYF
clone_size: .; d_call: TRBD1; j_call: TRBJ1-1; v_call: TRBV28; cdr3_nt: TGTGCCAGCAGTTCGTACAGGGGTTGGACTGAAGCTTTCTTT; cdr3_aa: CASSSYRGWTEAFF
clone_size: once; d_call: TRBD2; j_call: TRBJ2-1; v_call: TRBV7-3; cdr3_nt: TGTGCCAGCAGCTTACATTTAGCGGGAGCCTTGGATGAGCAGTTCTTC; cdr3_aa: CASSLHLAGALDEQFF
clone_size: .; d_call: TRBD1; j_call: TRBJ1-2; v_call: TRBV29-1; cdr3_nt: TGCAGCATCACCCCCCAGGGGGAGTGGGGCTACACCTTC; cdr3_aa: CSITPQGEWGYTF
clone_size: .; d_call: .; j_call: TRBJ1-5; v_call: TRBV6-4; cdr3_nt: TGTGCCAGCTTCCCCTGGCCCCAGCATTTT; cdr3_aa: CASFPWPQHF
clone_size: .; d_call: .; j_call: TRBJ2-7; v_call: TRBV4-1; cdr3_nt: TGCGCCAGCAGCCCCGAGAGTAAATACTACGAGCAGTACTTC; cdr3_aa: CASSPESKYYEQYF
clone_size: .; d_call: TRBD2; j_call: TRBJ2-7; v_call: TRBV3-1/TRBV3-2; cdr3_nt: TGTGCCAGCAGCTCCGGGACTAGGGGGTACGAGCAGTACTTC; cdr3_aa: CASSSGTRGYEQYF
clone_size: .; d_call: .; j_call: TRBJ1-5; v_call: TRBV11-1; cdr3_nt: TGTGCCAGCAGCCAAGCGGGGGGACCCCAGCATTTT; cdr3_aa: CASSQAGGPQHF
clone_size: .; d_call: TRBD1; j_call: TRBJ2-7; v_call: TRBV11-3; cdr3_nt: TGTGCCAGCAGCTTACCCAAGACAGGGGGCCCCTACGAGCAGTACTTC; cdr3_aa: CASSLPKTGGPYEQYF
clone_size: .; d_call: .; j_call: TRBJ1-2; v_call: TRBV27; cdr3_nt: TGTGCCAGCAGATCGGGGGTATGGGATGGCTACACCTTC; cdr3_aa: CASRSGVWDGYTF
clone_size: .; d_call: TRBD1; j_call: TRBJ2-7; v_call: TRBV27; cdr3_nt: TGTGCCAGCAACCCAACAGGGGATAGCTCCTACGAGCAGTACTTC; cdr3_aa: CASNPTGDSSYEQYF
clone_size: .; d_call: TRBD1; j_call: TRBJ2-2; v_call: TRBV6-1; cdr3_nt: TGTGCCAGCAGTGGCCGACAGGGCCTTACGACCGGGGAGCTGTTTTTT; cdr3_aa: CASSGRQGLTTGELFF
clone_size: few; d_call: .; j_call: TRBJ2-3; v_call: TRBV7-2; cdr3_nt: TGTGCCAGCAGTACGAGGTTCGCAGATACGCAGTATTTT; cdr3_aa: CASSTRFADTQYF
clone_size: .; d_call: TRBD1; j_call: TRBJ2-7; v_call: TRBV5-6; cdr3_nt: TGTGCCAGCAGTTTCGACAGGGGCGACGAGCAGTACTTC; cdr3_aa: CASSFDRGDEQYF
clone_size: .; d_call: TRBD2; j_call: TRBJ2-3; v_call: TRBV19; cdr3_nt: TGTGCCAGTAGTCTACTAGCGGGTTCTAGCACAGATACGCAGTATTTT; cdr3_aa: CASSLLAGSSTDTQYF
clone_size: .; d_call: TRBD2; j_call: TRBJ2-7; v_call: TRBV7-9; cdr3_nt: TGTGCCAGCAGCTCCCACCTTTCGGCTAGCGGGGGCTACGAGCAGTACTTC; cdr3_aa: CASSSHLSASGGYEQYF